A single sample gave rise to the 14 T cell receptor beta chains below, sequenced in a study of post-analysis software for immune sequencing data. Each TCR beta cDNA library carried unique molecular identifiers. In TCRdb, the PCR reads were re-called with MiXCR into one record per CDR3 protein. The repertoire holds about 540,000 distinct CDR3 sequences, with around 36% as singletons. Antigens of these TCRs are unknown. Whole-study results and caveats: Patients had higher frequencies than controls of roughly five TRBV segments, including TRBV5-6, TRBV5-1 and TRBV20-1.

Sequencing was done on a sample of blood. The receptor source for this set is a girl aged 2-17 years with multiple sclerosis.

This clonotype was seen only a few times. The gene calls are TRBV6-5 and TRBJ2-3; D possibly uses TRBD1 or TRBD2 (6 bases each). The CDR3 spans 13 residues. CDR1 is MNHEY, CDR2 SVGAGI, per germline. The CDR3 sequence is CVVGGIHADTQYF. CDR3 nucleotide sequence: TGTGTCGTAGGGGGGATCCACGCAGATACGCAGTATTTT.

This clonotype was counted only a few times. The chain couples TRBV7-2 to TRBJ2-7; no firm D call. The CDR3 is 15 amino acids. CDR1 and CDR2 from the germline V gene are SGHTA and FQGNSA. With 4 bases removed from V and 6 bases from J, the gap between germline ends came to 19 bases. The CDR3 region is CASSSPGIKNGEQYF. CDR3 nucleotide sequence: TGTGCCAGCAGCTCCCCGGGCATCAAAAACGGCGAGCAGTACTTC.

J is TRBJ1-6 and V is TRBV7-6; TRBD1 aligns across 12 bases. Germline V gene lookup returns CDR1 SGHVS and CDR2 FNYEAQ. The CDR3 sequence is 16 residues long. The V and J ends lost 5 bases and 10 bases, in that order; junction bases with no gene match: 9. DNA for the CDR3: TGTGCCAGCAGCCCCCAGGGACAGGGGGCCGACTCACCCCTCCACTTT. Translating gives CASSPQGQGADSPLHF.

The CDR3 DNA is TGTGCCAGCTCGTATCGGGGGCCCAATGAGCAGTTCTTC. Translated, it gives CASSYRGPNEQFF. The chain joins TRBV6-5 to TRBJ2-1; perhaps D is TRBD1 or TRBD2 (6 bases each). V dropped 8 bases and J dropped 6 bases, with 14 bases sitting between them. Germline-derived CDR1 and CDR2 are MNHEY and SVGAGI. The CDR3 contains 13 residues.

The chain joins TRBV29-1 to TRBJ2-1; no reliable D call. This CDR3 region has 11 residues. Trimming took off 7 bases at V and 2 bases at J, with 6 bases between the two ends. Germline V gives CDR1 SQVTM, CDR2 ANQGSEA. CDR3 sequence (DNA): TGCAGCGGTAGGGCCTACAATGAGCAGTTCTTC. Translating it yields CSGRAYNEQFF.

The chain employs TRBV5-1 and TRBJ2-3; 12 positions agree with TRBD2. Germline loops: CDR1 SGHRS, CDR2 YFSETQ. The CDR3 is made up of 17 amino acids. Losses at the gene ends were 3 bases for V and 7 bases for J; bases not matched to a gene: 12. CDR3 in amino acids: CASSWDILAGGGNTQYF. CDR3 in DNA: TGCGCCAGCAGCTGGGATATACTAGCGGGGGGCGGAAATACGCAGTATTTT.

In this sample, this clonotype turned up a few times. This chain connects TRBV20-1 to TRBJ2-1, with 8 nucleotides matching TRBD1. Germline V gene lookup returns CDR1 DFQATT and CDR2 SNEGSKA (reference sequence). Losses at the gene ends were 7 bases for V and 3 bases for J; bases not matched to a gene: 5. The CDR3 is 13 amino acids. The CDR3 sequence is CSVATGGYNEQFF. The CDR3 DNA follows: TGCAGTGTTGCCACAGGGGGCTACAATGAGCAGTTCTTC.

This clonotype was counted only a few times. CDR3 region: CASRQQGSLTF. The DNA of the CDR3 is TGTGCCAGCAGGCAACAGGGGTCCCTGACTTTC. The rearrangement uses TRBV28 and TRBJ2-6; 7 nucleotides line up with TRBD1. The V and J ends lost 6 bases and 15 bases, in that order; junction bases with no gene match: 5. The CDR3 runs to 11 residues. Germline CDR1 MDHEN, CDR2 SYDVKM.

The V and J genes are TRBV15 and TRBJ1-6, with D perhaps matching TRBD1 (5 bases). The CDR3 has 13 residues. Trimming removed 5 bases from V and 10 bases from J, with 12 bases in between. Germline V gene lookup returns CDR1 LNHNV and CDR2 YYDKDF (reference sequence). This CDR3 is CATSPQGPSPLHF. In nucleotides, the CDR3 is TGTGCCACCAGCCCCCAGGGACCGTCACCCCTCCACTTT.

The V call is TRBV7-9, the J call TRBJ2-1; TRBD2 aligns across 14 bases. The germline gives CDR1 SEHNR, CDR2 FQNEAQ (reference sequence). Trimming at V came to 5 bases and at J to 8 bases, leaving 2 bases not matched to a gene. This CDR3 is 14 amino acids long. The CDR3 DNA reads as TGTGCCAGCAGCCGGACTAGCGGGGGGCATGAGCAGTTCTTC. Its translation is CASSRTSGGHEQFF.

The chain recombines TRBV10-2 with TRBJ1-5; a possible D gene is TRBD1 (6 bases). Looked up from germline, CDR1 is WSHSY and CDR2 is SAAADI. Trimming stripped 6 bases from V and 6 bases from J, with 15 bases between. The CDR3 is 14 residues long. The CDR3 nucleotides are TGCGCCAGCAGCCTACAGGGTAGGGTTCAGCCCCAGCATTTT. It translates to CASSLQGRVQPQHF.

This clonotype was seen only a few times. V gene TRBV6-1 combines with J gene TRBJ1-2; D unresolved. Germline loops: CDR1 MNHNS, CDR2 SASEGT. Trimming removed 4 bases from V and 7 bases from J, with 13 bases in between. The CDR3 runs 13 residues. CDR3 amino acids: CASSGARVAGYTF. The CDR3 bases are TGTGCCAGCAGTGGAGCCCGGGTGGCTGGCTACACCTTC.

This clonotype was seen at least ten times. The V and J genes are TRBV29-1 and TRBJ1-2; D is possibly TRBD1 (5 bases). V was shortened by 2 bases and J by 8 bases, with 15 bases between the two germline ends. The CDR3 length is 13 residues. CDR1 is SQVTM and CDR2 is ANQGSEA in the germline V gene. The CDR3, as DNA: TGCAGCGTTGAACGGGGGGTAGATTACGGCTACACCTTC. Translating gives CSVERGVDYGYTF.

This clonotype turned up a few times. The chain combines TRBV20-1 with TRBJ2-3, with a possible D match to TRBD2 (6 bases). The CDR3 sequence is 15 residues long. CDR1 DFQATT and CDR2 SNEGSKA come from the germline V gene (reference sequence). With 3 bases removed from V and 6 bases from J, the gap between germline ends came to 19 bases. In DNA form, the CDR3 reads TGCAGTGCTAGGGCAGCGGACTACTCATGGGATACGCAGTATTTT. Its translation: CSARAADYSWDTQYF.